One sample yielded the 20 T cell receptor beta chains listed below, sequenced in a study of yellow fever vaccine responses in identical twins. TCRdb reprocessed the RT-PCR reads with MiXCR, giving one entry per CDR3 protein. The sample yields about 10,000 distinct CDR3 sequences, 83% seen once. Specimen: T cells from blood (PBMCs), unsorted or a sorted subset (not recorded which), collected before or after yellow fever vaccination (not recorded which). These receptors all stem from a woman between 18 and 29 years old who received the yellow fever vaccine.

The CDR3 region is CATSTSGGTSLWDEQFF. In DNA, the CDR3 is TGTGCCACCAGCACCTCCGGCGGGACTAGCCTCTGGGATGAGCAGTTCTTC. The gene calls are TRBV15 and TRBJ2-1; the match to TRBD2 covers 9 bases. The V segment lost 4 bases and the J segment 8 bases; nucleotides outside the gene matches: 15. In germline, CDR1 is LNHNV, CDR2 YYDKDF (reference sequence). CDR3 length: 17 amino acids.

The genes are TRBV28 and TRBJ1-4, with D possibly being TRBD1 (6 bases). V was cut by 5 bases and J by 8 bases, with 18 bases left in between. CDR3 length: 15 amino acids. From germline, CDR1 is MDHEN and CDR2 SYDVKM. DNA of the CDR3: TGTGCCAGCAGTACCCAACAGGGACGGGGGGAAAAACTGTTTTTT. This gives the protein CASSTQQGRGEKLFF.

V is TRBV29-1 and J is TRBJ2-7, with unresolved D. Trimming removed 4 bases at V and 2 bases at J, with 12 bases between. Germline CDR1 SQVTM, CDR2 ANQGSEA. This CDR3 contains 13 residues. The CDR3 region is CSVVAGPTYEQYF. The CDR3 DNA reads as TGCAGCGTTGTTGCCGGTCCTACCTACGAGCAGTACTTC.

The chain links TRBV28 to TRBJ1-1; the D gene is possibly TRBD1 (6 bases). Germline V CDR1 and CDR2: MDHEN, SYDVKM. This CDR3 is built from 14 residues. V lost 4 bases and J lost 10, with 19 bases in between. The DNA for the CDR3 is TGTGCCAGCAGTTCGGGGGGGGCTGGTTTTGGAGCTTTCTTT. Protein product: CASSSGGAGFGAFF.

This chain uses TRBV29-1 with TRBJ2-3; TRBD1 matches at 8 bases. Germline V CDR1 and CDR2: SQVTM, ANQGSEA. Trimming cost V 4 bases and J 1 base; bases outside gene matches: 4. This CDR3 comprises 14 residues. The chain's CDR3 is CSVAGQGGTDTQYF. CDR3 DNA sequence: TGCAGCGTTGCAGGACAGGGAGGCACAGATACGCAGTATTTT.

V is TRBV5-6 and J is TRBJ1-5; 9 bases are a match to TRBD1. This CDR3 is 15 amino acids long. With V trimmed by 4 bases and J by 9 bases, 11 bases remained unmatched. The germline gives CDR1 SGHDT, CDR2 YYEEEE. The CDR3 reads CASSDRQGVGRPQHF. The CDR3 nucleotides read TGTGCCAGCAGCGACCGACAGGGGGTAGGTAGGCCCCAGCATTTT.

The CDR3 reads CSATFETQYF. The DNA for the CDR3 is TGCAGTGCTACTTTTGAGACGCAGTATTTT. The genes are TRBV20-1 and TRBJ2-3; unclear D gene. Germline V gene data show CDR1 as DFQATT and CDR2 as SNEGSKA (reference sequence). With 4 bases removed from V and 9 bases from J, the gap between germline ends came to 8 bases. The CDR3 consists of 10 residues.

This chain joins TRBV2 and TRBJ2-1; 9 bases agree with TRBD2. This CDR3 region has 15 residues. V trimming: 5 bases; J trimming: 5 bases; junction bases outside the gene matches: 7. The V gene's germline CDR1 is SNHLY and CDR2 FYNNEI. The CDR3 loop reads CASSPSGGPNNEQFF. CDR3 nucleotides: TGTGCCAGCAGTCCAAGCGGGGGGCCTAACAATGAGCAGTTCTTC.

The rearrangement joins TRBV11-1 to TRBJ1-4; 7 bases agree with TRBD1. The CDR3 is made up of 18 amino acids. CDR1 and CDR2 from the germline V gene are SGHAT and FQDESV (reference sequence). V dropped 2 bases and J dropped 8; count of bases not matched to a gene: 17. The CDR3 protein is CASSLNRGFWFGLEKLFF. CDR3 bases: TGTGCCAGCAGCTTAAACAGGGGCTTTTGGTTTGGCTTGGAAAAACTGTTTTTT.

Only a few counts were recorded for this clonotype. V is TRBV11-2 and J is TRBJ2-3; D is unclear. Germline assignment: CDR1 SGHAT and CDR2 FQNNGV. The CDR3 covers 12 residues. Trimming left V 0 bases short and J 7 bases short, with 5 bases between. The DNA for the CDR3 is TGTGCCAGCAGCTTAGATATTAATACGCAGTATTTT. Protein product: CASSLDINTQYF.

This sequence joins TRBV7-6 and TRBJ2-2; 11 positions match TRBD1. The V gene end was trimmed by 2 bases and the J gene end by 2 bases; junction bases not matched to a gene: 1. The CDR3 consists of 16 residues. Germline lookup yields CDR1 SGHVS and CDR2 FNYEAQ. CDR3 coding DNA: TGTGCCAGCAGCTTAAGGACAGGGGGCAACACCGGGGAGCTGTTTTTT. Translated: CASSLRTGGNTGELFF.

The chain is built from TRBV29-1 and TRBJ2-7; 11 bases are a match to TRBD2. This CDR3 comprises 19 residues. CDR1 and CDR2 from the germline V gene are SQVTM and ANQGSEA. V trimming: 4 bases; J trimming: 3 bases; junction bases outside the gene matches: 20. The CDR3, as DNA: TGCAGCGTTGCTAGTCCCAGTAGCGGGAGGGCCGGAGGCGTCTACGAGCAGTACTTC. The encoded protein is CSVASPSSGRAGGVYEQYF.

This chain links TRBV11-1 with TRBJ1-1, with D uncertain. Germline-derived CDR1 and CDR2 are SGHAT and FQDESV (reference sequence). V was shortened by 5 bases and J by 3 bases, with 10 bases between the two germline ends. The CDR3 runs 13 residues. CDR3 sequence (DNA): TGTGCCAGCAGCCCCCACGGTTACACTGAAGCTTTCTTT. The encoded protein is CASSPHGYTEAFF.

This clonotype has only one observation. The chain has TRBV15 and TRBJ2-7; D possibly matches TRBD1 or TRBD2 (5 bases each). The CDR3 spans 14 residues. Trimming took 4 bases from V and 2 from J, leaving 12 bases between them. Per germline, CDR1 LNHNV and CDR2 YYDKDF (reference sequence). The CDR3 region is CATSTGTATYEQYF. The CDR3 nucleotides are TGTGCCACCAGCACCGGGACGGCCACCTACGAGCAGTACTTC.

Only one count was recorded for this clonotype. The chain recombines TRBV10-3 with TRBJ2-1; 7 positions match TRBD1. CDR1 and CDR2 (germline): ENHRY, SYGVKD. This CDR3 contains 14 residues. The V segment lost 4 bases and the J segment 4 bases; nucleotides outside the gene matches: 4. The CDR3 sequence is CAISGGTDYNEQFF. The CDR3 DNA reads TGTGCCATCAGTGGGGGGACAGATTACAATGAGCAGTTCTTC.

This clonotype was recorded once. The J gene is TRBJ1-2, the V gene TRBV7-9; no clear D gene. Looked up from germline, CDR1 is SEHNR and CDR2 is FQNEAQ (reference sequence). Trimming stripped 7 bases from V and 3 bases from J, with 15 bases between. The CDR3 totals 14 residues. Here the CDR3 reads CASTLGNGDYGYTF. In DNA form, the CDR3 reads TGTGCCAGCACCCTAGGGAATGGGGACTATGGCTACACCTTC.

The CDR3 DNA reads TGTGCCAGCAGTGAGGACACGGGGAACACTGAAGCTTTCTTT. This gives the protein CASSEDTGNTEAFF. V gene TRBV2 combines with J gene TRBJ1-1; D is perhaps TRBD1 (5 bases). Germline CDR1 SNHLY, CDR2 FYNNEI. The CDR3 contains 14 residues. The V and J ends lost 3 bases and 1 base respectively, with 9 bases between them.

The chain is built from TRBV12-3 or TRBV12-4 and TRBJ1-6; TRBD1 matches 8 bases. The CDR3 consists of 14 residues. Germline trimming cut 7 bases from V and 8 bases from J; bases unmatched to any gene: 7. CDR3 loop: CASTPGQDDSPLHF. DNA of the CDR3: TGTGCCAGCACCCCGGGACAGGACGATTCACCCCTCCACTTT.

This clonotype was counted a few times. The chain couples TRBV7-9 to TRBJ1-6; D is unclear. Germline CDR1 and CDR2: SEHNR and FQNEAQ (reference sequence). CDR3 size: 14 residues. Between the trimmed V and J ends, which lost 5 bases and 5 bases, there was a span of 10 bases. The CDR3 sequence: CASSVVGDNSPLHF. The DNA for the CDR3 is TGTGCCAGCAGCGTAGTGGGAGATAATTCACCCCTCCACTTT.

The CDR3 is CASSEGPVGEQFF. CDR3 bases: TGTGCCAGCAGTGAGGGACCCGTAGGTGAGCAGTTCTTC. V and J are TRBV2 and TRBJ2-1, with D perhaps given as TRBD1 or TRBD2 (5 bases each). The CDR3 covers 13 residues. Germline V CDR1 and CDR2: SNHLY, FYNNEI. Deletions cut 3 bases from V and 9 bases from J, with 12 bases between. The full variable domain, its missing parts supplied by reference TRBV2 and TRBJ2-1, is EPEVTQTPSHQVTQMGQEVILRCVPISNHLYFYWYRQILGQKVEFLVSFYNNEISEKSEIFDDQFSVERPDGSNFTLKIRSTKLEDSAMYFCASSEGPVGEQFFGPGTRLTVL.